Shown below are 6 T cell receptor beta chains from a single sample sequenced in a study of technical replicates of blood from several donors. TCRdb's copy holds only in-frame clones and misses some; the assay was immunoSEQ multiplex PCR. The table has 75,000 to 100,000 clones, roughly 94% seen once. The sequenced sample consisted of T cells isolated from PBMCs. These receptors originate from a human donor in good health.

This clone is a singleton in its sample. This chain links TRBV10-3 with TRBJ2-2, with TRBD2 as a possible D gene (5 bases). Deletions cut 11 bases from V and 0 bases from J, with 13 bases between. The germline V gene has CDR1 ENHRY and CDR2 SYGVKD. The CDR3 loop spans 14 amino acids. CDR3 region: CALGVGPNTGELFF. In DNA form, the CDR3 reads TGTGCCCTGGGAGTCGGCCCGAACACCGGGGAGCTGTTTTTT.

This chain uses TRBV5-1 with TRBJ2-3, with 7 positions matching TRBD1. The V gene's germline CDR1 is SGHRS and CDR2 YFSETQ. The trim removed 4 bases at V and 1 base at J, leaving 9 bases unmatched. CDR3 length: 16 residues. The CDR3 is CASSRQGEGRTDTQYF. CDR3 coding DNA: TGCGCCAGCAGCCGACAGGGCGAGGGGCGCACAGATACGCAGTATTTT.

The rearrangement joins TRBV21-1 to TRBJ2-6; TRBD2 was called by the table and not checked on the DNA. TRBV21-1 is deemed a pseudogene. The CDR3 has 13 residues. The CDR3 spells CASSPRGANVLTF. DNA of the CDR3: TGTGCCAGCAGCCCTCGGGGGGCCAACGTCCTGACTTTC.

The chain combines TRBV11-3 with TRBJ2-1, with D possibly being TRBD1 (6 bases). Trimming took 5 bases from V and 9 from J, leaving 29 bases between them. Germline assignment: CDR1 SGHNT and CDR2 YENEEA. This CDR3 is 18 amino acids long. CDR3 sequence (DNA): TGTGCCAGCAGCCGAATAGTGGGGGCAGATCGCGACCTCAGTGAGCAGTTCTTC. Encoded protein: CASSRIVGADRDLSEQFF.

The rearrangement joins TRBV5-1 to TRBJ1-1, with 7 bases matching TRBD1. The germline V gene encodes CDR1 SGHRS and CDR2 YFSETQ. The CDR3 is 19 amino acids. V lost 1 base to trimming and J lost 1 base; unmatched junction nucleotides: 16. In DNA form, the CDR3 reads TGCGCCAGCAGCTTGACCCTTTGGGCTTCAGGGGGTGGGAACACTGAAGCTTTCTTT. Amino acid sequence: CASSLTLWASGGGNTEAFF. Supplemented by reference TRBV5-1 and TRBJ1-1, the full variable domain reads KAGVTQTPRYLIKTRGQQVTLSCSPISGHRSVSWYQQTPGQGLQFLFEYFSETQRNKGNFPGRFSGRQFSNSRSEMNVSTLELGDSALYLCASSLTLWASGGGNTEAFFGQGTRLTVV.

The rearrangement uses TRBV12-5 and TRBJ2-7, with D possibly matching TRBD2 (5 bases). CDR3 length: 13 amino acids. With 3 bases removed from V and 4 bases from J, the gap between germline ends came to 10 bases. The V gene's germline CDR1 is LGHNT and CDR2 FRNRAP. CDR3 region: CASGFEGWYEQYF. The CDR3 nucleotides are TGTGCTAGTGGTTTTGAGGGTTGGTACGAGCAGTACTTC.